This TCR beta chain was found in a study of a mutant IDH1 vaccine in newly diagnosed glioma (dated by TCRdb to the early 2020s). In terms of the full investigation: Eight vaccinations were administered to patients in weeks 1, 3, 5, 7, 11, 15, 19 and 23, corresponding to visits V03 through V10. In the chemotherapy-containing groups, vaccination started alongside temozolomide cycles, whereas in patients who had radiotherapy alone it started 4-6 weeks after radiotherapy. Of the roughly 34 treated patients, approximately 62% were male and approximately 38% were female, and a mean age of around 40 years was recorded. Before enrollment, patients had received standard therapy of radiotherapy alone, temozolomide alone, or radiochemotherapy with temozolomide; most received the combination. Peripheral blood was drawn at six visits: V03 (baseline), V05, V07, V10, V12 and V13. For exploratory analyses, 25 treated patients had longitudinal TCRB deep sequencing done wherever samples were available. The paper's findings and limits, for the study overall: Availability determined which PBMC samples were chosen for TCRB deep sequencing. Changes in the top peripheral T cell clonotypes picked up by TCRB sequencing did not appear to be linked to pseudoprogression. The authors noted that analyses of patient blood samples could not be reproduced because of sample limitations. Vaccine-induced immune responses across multiple MHC alleles were detected in 93.3% of patients.

Details on this clone: Its antigen is not yet known. Base qualities are missing; no much larger clone stands one base away.

The sample's time point label, decoded: week 11, during vaccination. A 20-mer mutant IDH1 peptide at 300 micrograms in Montanide made up each vaccine dose, which was injected subcutaneously together with topical imiquimod. All donors had newly diagnosed IDH1-mutant astrocytomas of WHO grade 3 or 4 that showed loss of nuclear ATRX. The samples were drawn from NOA16, a multicentre, single-arm, open-label phase I trial in Germany that tested a mutant IDH1 peptide vaccine in humans for the first time. Genomic DNA for TCRB sequencing was isolated from EDTA blood with the DNeasy Blood and Tissue Kit. Library generation was performed with the immunoSEQ multiplex PCR assay. Rearranged TCR beta chain sequences were amplified using the hsTCRB Kit according to the manufacturer's protocol. An Illumina MiSeq was used to sequence the TCRB libraries. Per the original workflow: Demultiplexing, trimming and gene mapping were performed with the kit vendor's proprietary platform. The table was pulled from immuneACCESS by TCRdb, which kept in-frame rearrangements only. Such tables lose some clones; where checked, under half of the loss comes from unresolved V genes, and the rest has no known cause. The DNA was the basis for D and trimming; V, J and clone size are from that table. In all, the sample holds about 62,000 clones, and over 75% of those were seen once. The top ten clones comprise 1.5% to 2% of the sample.

As encoded in the germline V gene (reference sequence), CDR1 is MNHNY while CDR2 is SVGAGI. Trimming accounts for 6 bases at V and 6 bases at J, while the number of junction bases matched to no gene is 8. The CDR3 spans 14 residues, from the cysteine through the phenylalanine. CDR3 DNA only is kept here, 42 bases in frame from base 1. In this chain, TRBV6-6 is recombined with TRBJ2-1, with 7 middle bases fitting TRBD2. Specimen: PBMCs, collected from a glioma patient whose treatment included an IDH1 peptide vaccine. The source of this sequence is a man in his forties with glioma. Here the CDR3 is given as CASSLSKRGNEQFF. The bases read TGTGCCAGCAGCCTATCTAAGCGGGGCAATGAGCAGTTCTTC.